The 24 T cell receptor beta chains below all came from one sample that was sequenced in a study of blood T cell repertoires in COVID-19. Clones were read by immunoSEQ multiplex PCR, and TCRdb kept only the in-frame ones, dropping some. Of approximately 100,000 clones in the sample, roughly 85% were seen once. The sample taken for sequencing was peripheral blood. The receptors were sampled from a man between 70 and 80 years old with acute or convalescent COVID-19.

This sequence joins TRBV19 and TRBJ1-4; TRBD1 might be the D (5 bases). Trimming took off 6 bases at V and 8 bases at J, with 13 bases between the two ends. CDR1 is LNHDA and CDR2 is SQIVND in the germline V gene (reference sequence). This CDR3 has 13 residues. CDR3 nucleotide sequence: TGTGCCAGTAGGCTGCAGGGTTCCGAAAAACTGTTTTTT. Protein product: CASRLQGSEKLFF.

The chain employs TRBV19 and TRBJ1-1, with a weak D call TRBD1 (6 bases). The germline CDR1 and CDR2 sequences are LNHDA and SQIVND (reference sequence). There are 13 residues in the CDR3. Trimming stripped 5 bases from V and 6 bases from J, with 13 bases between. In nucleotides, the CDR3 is TGTGCCAGTAGTTTCCTCGGGACATCTGAAGCTTTCTTT. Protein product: CASSFLGTSEAFF.

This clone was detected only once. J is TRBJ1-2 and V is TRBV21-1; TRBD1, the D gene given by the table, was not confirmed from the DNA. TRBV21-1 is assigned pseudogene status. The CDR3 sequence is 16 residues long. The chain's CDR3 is CASSKSSWTGGNGYTF. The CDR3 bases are TGTGCCAGCAGCAAATCGTCCTGGACAGGGGGAAACGGCTACACCTTC.

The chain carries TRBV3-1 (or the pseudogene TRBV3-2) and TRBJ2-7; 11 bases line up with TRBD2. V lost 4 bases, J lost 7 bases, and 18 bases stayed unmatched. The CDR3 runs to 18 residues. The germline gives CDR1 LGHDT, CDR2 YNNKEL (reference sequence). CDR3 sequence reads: CASSPWASGGSSLREQYF. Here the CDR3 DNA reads TGTGCCAGCAGCCCCTGGGCTAGCGGGGGGTCTTCTCTCCGTGAGCAGTACTTC.

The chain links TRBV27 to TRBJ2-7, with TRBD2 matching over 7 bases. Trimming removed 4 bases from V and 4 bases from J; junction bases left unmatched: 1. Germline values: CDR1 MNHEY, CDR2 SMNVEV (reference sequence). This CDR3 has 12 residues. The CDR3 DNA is TGTGCCAGCAGTTCCGGGGGGTACGAGCAGTACTTC. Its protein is CASSSGGYEQYF.

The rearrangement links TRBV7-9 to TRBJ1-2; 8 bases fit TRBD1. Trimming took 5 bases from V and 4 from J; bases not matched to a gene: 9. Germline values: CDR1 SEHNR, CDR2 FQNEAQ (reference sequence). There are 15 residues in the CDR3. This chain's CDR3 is CASSPSAGGAYGYTF. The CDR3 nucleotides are TGTGCCAGCAGCCCATCGGCAGGGGGCGCCTATGGCTACACCTTC.

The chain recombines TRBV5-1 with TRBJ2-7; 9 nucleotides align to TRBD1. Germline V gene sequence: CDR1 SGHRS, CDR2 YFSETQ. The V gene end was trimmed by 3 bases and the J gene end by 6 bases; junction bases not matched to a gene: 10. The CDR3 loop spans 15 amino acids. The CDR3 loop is CASSWGDRVVGEQYF. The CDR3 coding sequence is TGCGCCAGCAGCTGGGGGGACAGGGTTGTTGGCGAGCAGTACTTC.

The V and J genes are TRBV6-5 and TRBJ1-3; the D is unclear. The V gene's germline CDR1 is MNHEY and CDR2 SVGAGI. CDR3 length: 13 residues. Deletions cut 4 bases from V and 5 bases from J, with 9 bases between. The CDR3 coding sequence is TGTGCCAGCAGTTCGTCAGGTAGAAACACCATATATTTT. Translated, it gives CASSSSGRNTIYF.

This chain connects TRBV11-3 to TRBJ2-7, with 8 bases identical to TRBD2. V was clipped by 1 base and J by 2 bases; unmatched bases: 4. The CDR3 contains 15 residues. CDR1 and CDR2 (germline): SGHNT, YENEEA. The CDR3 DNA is TGTGCCAGCAGCTTAGGGTCTAGCGGGCCCTACGAGCAGTACTTC. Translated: CASSLGSSGPYEQYF.

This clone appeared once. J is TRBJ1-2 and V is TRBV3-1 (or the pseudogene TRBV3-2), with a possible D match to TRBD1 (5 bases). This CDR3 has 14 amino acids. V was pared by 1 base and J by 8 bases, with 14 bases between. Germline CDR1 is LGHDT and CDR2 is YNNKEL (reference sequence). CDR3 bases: TGTGCCAGCAGCCAAGGAGGCAGGGATAGAGGCTACACCTTC. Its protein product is CASSQGGRDRGYTF.

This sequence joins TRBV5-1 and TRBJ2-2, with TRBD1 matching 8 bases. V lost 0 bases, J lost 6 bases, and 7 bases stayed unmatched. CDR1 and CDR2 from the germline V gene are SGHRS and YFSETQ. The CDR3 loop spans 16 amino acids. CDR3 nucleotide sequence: TGCGCCAGCAGCTTGGGACAGGGGCTGGGGGCCGGGGAGCTGTTTTTT. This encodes CASSLGQGLGAGELFF.

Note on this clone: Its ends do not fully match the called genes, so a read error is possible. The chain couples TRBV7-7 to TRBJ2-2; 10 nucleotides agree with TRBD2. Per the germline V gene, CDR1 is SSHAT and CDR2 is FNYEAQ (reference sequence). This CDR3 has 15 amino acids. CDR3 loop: CASSKSGGATGELFF. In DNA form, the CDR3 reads TGTGCTAGCAGCAAAAGCGGGGGGGCGACCGGGGAGCTGTTTTTT.

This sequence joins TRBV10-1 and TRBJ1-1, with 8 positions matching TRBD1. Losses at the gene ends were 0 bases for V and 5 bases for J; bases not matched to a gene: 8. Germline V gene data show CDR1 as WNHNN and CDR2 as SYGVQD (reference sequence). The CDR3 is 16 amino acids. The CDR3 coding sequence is TGCGCCAGCAGTGAGTCGAGGCAGGGGGCGGGGACTGAAGCTTTCTTT. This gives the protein CASSESRQGAGTEAFF.

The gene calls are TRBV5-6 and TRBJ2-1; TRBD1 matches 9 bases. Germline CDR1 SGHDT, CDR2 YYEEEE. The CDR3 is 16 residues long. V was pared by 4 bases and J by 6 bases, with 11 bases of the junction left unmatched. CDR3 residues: CASSQPSGTGPNEQFF. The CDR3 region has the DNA TGTGCCAGCAGCCAACCCTCCGGGACAGGGCCCAATGAGCAGTTCTTC.

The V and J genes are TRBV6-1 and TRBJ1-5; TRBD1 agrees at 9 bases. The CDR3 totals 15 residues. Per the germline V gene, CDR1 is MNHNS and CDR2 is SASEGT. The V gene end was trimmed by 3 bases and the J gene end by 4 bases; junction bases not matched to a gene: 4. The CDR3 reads CASSEPGQGNQPQHF. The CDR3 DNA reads TGTGCCAGCAGTGAGCCGGGACAGGGTAATCAGCCCCAGCATTTT.

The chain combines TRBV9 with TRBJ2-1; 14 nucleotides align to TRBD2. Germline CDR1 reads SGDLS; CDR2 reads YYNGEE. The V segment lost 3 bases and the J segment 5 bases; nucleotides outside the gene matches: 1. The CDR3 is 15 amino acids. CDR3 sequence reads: CASSEGLAGDNEQFF. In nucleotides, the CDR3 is TGTGCCAGCAGCGAGGGACTAGCGGGGGACAATGAGCAGTTCTTC.

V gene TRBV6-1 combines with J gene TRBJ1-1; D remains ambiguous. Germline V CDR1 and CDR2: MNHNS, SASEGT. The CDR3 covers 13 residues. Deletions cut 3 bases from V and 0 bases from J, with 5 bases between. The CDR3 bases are TGTGCCAGCAGTGAGACATTGAACACTGAAGCTTTCTTT. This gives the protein CASSETLNTEAFF.

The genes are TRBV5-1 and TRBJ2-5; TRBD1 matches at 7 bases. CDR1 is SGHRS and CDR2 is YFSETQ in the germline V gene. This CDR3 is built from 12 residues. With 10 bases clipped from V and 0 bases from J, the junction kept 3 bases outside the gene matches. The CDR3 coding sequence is TGCGCCTCGACAGGGCACCAAGAGACCCAGTACTTC. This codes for CASTGHQETQYF.

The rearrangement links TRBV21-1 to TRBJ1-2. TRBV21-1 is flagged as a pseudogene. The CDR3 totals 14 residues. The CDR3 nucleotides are TGTGCCAGCAGCAAAGGGTGGGAGGCGCTTGGCTACACCTTC. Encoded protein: CASSKGWEALGYTF.

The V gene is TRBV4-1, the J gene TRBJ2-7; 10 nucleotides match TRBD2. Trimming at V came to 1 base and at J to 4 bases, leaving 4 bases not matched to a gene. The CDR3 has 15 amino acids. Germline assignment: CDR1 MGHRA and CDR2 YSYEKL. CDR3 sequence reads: CASSQVSSGGYEQYF. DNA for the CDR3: TGCGCCAGCAGCCAAGTATCTAGCGGGGGTTACGAGCAGTACTTC.

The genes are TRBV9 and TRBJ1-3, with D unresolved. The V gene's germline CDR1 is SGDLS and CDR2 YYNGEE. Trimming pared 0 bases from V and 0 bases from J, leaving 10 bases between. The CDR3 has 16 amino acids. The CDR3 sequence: CASSVEVGISGNTIYF. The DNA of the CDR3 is TGTGCCAGCAGCGTAGAAGTCGGGATCTCTGGAAACACCATATATTTT.

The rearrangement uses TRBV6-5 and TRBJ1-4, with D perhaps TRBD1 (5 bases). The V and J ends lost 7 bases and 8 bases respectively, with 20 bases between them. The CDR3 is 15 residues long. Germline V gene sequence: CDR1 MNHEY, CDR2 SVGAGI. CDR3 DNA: TGTGCCAGCACCCCAAGCATGCCAGGGAAGGAAAAACTGTTTTTT. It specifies CASTPSMPGKEKLFF.

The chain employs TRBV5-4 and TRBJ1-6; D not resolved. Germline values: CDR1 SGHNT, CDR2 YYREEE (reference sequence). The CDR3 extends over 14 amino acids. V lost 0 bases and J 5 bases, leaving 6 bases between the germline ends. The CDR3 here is CASSLERDNSPLHF. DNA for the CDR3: TGTGCCAGCAGCTTGGAACGGGATAATTCACCCCTCCACTTT. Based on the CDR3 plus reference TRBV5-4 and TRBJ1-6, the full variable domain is ETGVTQSPTHLIKTRGQQVTLRCSSQSGHNTVSWYQQALGQGPQFIFQYYREEENGRGNFPPRFSGLQFPNYSSELNVNALELDDSALYLCASSLERDNSPLHFGNGTRLTVT.

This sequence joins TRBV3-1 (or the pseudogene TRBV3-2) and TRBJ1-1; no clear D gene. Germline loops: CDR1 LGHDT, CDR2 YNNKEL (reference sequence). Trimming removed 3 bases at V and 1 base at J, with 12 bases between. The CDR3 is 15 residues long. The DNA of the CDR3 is TGTGCCAGCAGCCATGGAGTTGACCAGAACACTGAAGCTTTCTTT. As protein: CASSHGVDQNTEAFF.